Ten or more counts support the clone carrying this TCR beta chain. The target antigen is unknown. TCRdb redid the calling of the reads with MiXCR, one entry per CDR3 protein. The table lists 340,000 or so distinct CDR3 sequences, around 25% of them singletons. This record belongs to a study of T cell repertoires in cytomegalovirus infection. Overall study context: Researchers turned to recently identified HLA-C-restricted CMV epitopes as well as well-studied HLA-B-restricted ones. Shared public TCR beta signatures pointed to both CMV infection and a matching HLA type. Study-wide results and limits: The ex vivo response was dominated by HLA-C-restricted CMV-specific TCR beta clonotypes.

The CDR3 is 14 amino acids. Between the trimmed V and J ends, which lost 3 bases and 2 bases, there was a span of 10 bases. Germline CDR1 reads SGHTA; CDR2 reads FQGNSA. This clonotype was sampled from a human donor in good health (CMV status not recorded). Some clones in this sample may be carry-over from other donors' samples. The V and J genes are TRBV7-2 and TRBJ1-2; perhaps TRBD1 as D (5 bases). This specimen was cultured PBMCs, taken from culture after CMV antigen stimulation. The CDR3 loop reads CASSFGTENYGYTF. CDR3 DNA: TGTGCCAGCAGCTTTGGGACGGAAAACTATGGCTACACCTTC. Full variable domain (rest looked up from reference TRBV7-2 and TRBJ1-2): GAGVSQSPSNKVTEKGKDVELRCDPISGHTALYWYRQSLGQGLEFLIYFQGNSAPDKSGLPSDRFSAERTGGSVSTLTIQRTQQEDSAVYLCASSFGTENYGYTFGSGTRLTVV.